Ten or more counts support the clone carrying this T cell receptor beta chain. Its antigen remains unidentified. This entry belongs to a study of T-cell reconstitution after alpha-beta-depleted transplantation in children. The study, taken as a whole, reports: Where some patients showed high TCRbeta diversity at day 60, it came from recipient T cells and thymic progenitors that had survived. Among T cells one year after transplant, newly produced cells accounted for most counts and diversity. Expanded graft clones, several hundred of them, were reportedly the source of alpha-beta T cells about two months after transplant.

The authors prepared the TCRbeta library with unique molecular identifiers. TCRdb reprocessed the PCR reads with MiXCR, giving one entry per CDR3 protein. The sample lists about 210,000 distinct CDR3 sequences, approximately 15% occurring once. Trimming left V 5 bases short and J 6 bases short, with 6 bases between. CDR3 length equals 11 residues. The germline V gene encodes CDR1 SGHVS and CDR2 FNYEAQ. V is TRBV7-6 and J is TRBJ2-3, with D unclear. This material consisted of PBMCs, mostly from graft donor cells, taken 360 days after TCRalphabeta/CD19-depleted stem cell transplant. This TCR was sampled from a male patient aged 2 to 9 who had a stem cell transplant for acute lymphoblastic leukemia, so the T cells may come from the graft donor. The chain's CDR3 is CASSTEDTQYF. The CDR3 coding sequence is TGTGCCAGCAGCACAGAGGATACGCAGTATTTT.